The 20 T cell receptor beta chains reported below all come from one sample, sequenced in a study of CD8 T cells in Susac syndrome. Random hexamers were used to reverse transcribe 0.5 to 1 ug of RNA. MiXCR, run by TCRdb on the immunoSEQ multiplex PCR reads, gives a single entry per CDR3 protein. Of roughly 150,000 distinct CDR3 sequences in the sample, less than 97% were seen once. Sequencing was carried out using CD8+ T cells from PBMCs. The receptors come from a human donor with multiple sclerosis.

The rearrangement links TRBV15 to TRBJ2-3; 8 bases are shared with TRBD1. The germline V gene has CDR1 LNHNV and CDR2 YYDKDF (reference sequence). After removal of 0 bases from V and 1 base from J, the junction contained 6 bases not matched to a gene. There are 17 residues in the CDR3. The CDR3 protein is CATSRDGQGRGTDTQYF. The CDR3 nucleotides read TGTGCCACCAGCAGAGATGGACAGGGCCGGGGCACAGATACGCAGTATTTT.

V is TRBV5-4 and J is TRBJ1-6; TRBD1 agrees at 8 bases. Germline trimming cut 5 bases from V and 3 bases from J; bases unmatched to any gene: 4. Germline values: CDR1 SGHNT, CDR2 YYREEE (reference sequence). The CDR3 sequence is 15 residues long. CDR3 sequence: CASSSDRGYNSPLHF. CDR3 DNA: TGTGCCAGCAGTTCTGACAGGGGCTATAATTCACCCCTCCACTTT. Drawing the rest from reference TRBV5-4 and TRBJ1-6, the complete variable domain is ETGVTQSPTHLIKTRGQQVTLRCSSQSGHNTVSWYQQALGQGPQFIFQYYREEENGRGNFPPRFSGLQFPNYSSELNVNALELDDSALYLCASSSDRGYNSPLHFGNGTRLTVT.

V gene TRBV12-3 or TRBV12-4 combines with J gene TRBJ1-2, with D perhaps TRBD1 (6 bases). There are 14 residues in the CDR3. Trimming removed 6 bases at V and 6 bases at J, with 17 bases between. CDR3 in DNA: TGTGCCAGCAGCCCCATACGGCAGGGGAATGGCTACACCTTC. This gives the protein CASSPIRQGNGYTF.

V is TRBV3-1 and J is TRBJ2-5; D is possibly TRBD1 (5 bases). The CDR3 runs 16 residues. The germline V and J ends were trimmed by 0 bases and 4 bases, with 15 bases remaining between them. Germline V gene sequence: CDR1 LGHDT, CDR2 YNNKEL (reference sequence). CDR3 residues: CASSQEARVSSETQYF. CDR3 coding DNA: TGTGCCAGCAGCCAAGAAGCCAGGGTCTCATCAGAGACCCAGTACTTC.

CDR3 amino acids: CASPGAGASRNTEAFF. The CDR3 coding sequence is TGTGCCAGCCCAGGGGCAGGCGCCTCAAGGAACACTGAAGCTTTCTTT. V and J are TRBV11-2 and TRBJ1-1, with TRBD1 as a possible D gene (6 bases). V was pared by 8 bases and J by 1 base, with 20 bases between. Germline CDR1 and CDR2: SGHAT and FQNNGV. This CDR3 has 16 residues.

V gene TRBV4-1 combines with J gene TRBJ2-7, with D maybe TRBD1 (6 bases). With 0 bases removed from V and 0 bases from J, the gap between germline ends came to 9 bases. The V gene's germline CDR1 is MGHRA and CDR2 YSYEKL. The CDR3 is made up of 15 amino acids. The CDR3 sequence: CASSQEDRISYEQYF. The CDR3 DNA follows: TGCGCCAGCAGCCAAGAGGACAGAATCTCCTACGAGCAGTACTTC.

The chain links TRBV7-8 to TRBJ1-2; maybe TRBD1 (6 bases). Trimming cost V 6 bases and J 4 bases, with 15 bases left between them. CDR1 is SGHVS and CDR2 is FQNEAQ in the germline V gene. The CDR3 totals 14 residues. Written as DNA, the CDR3 is TGTGCCAGCAGTCCAAACAGGGTTATCTATGGCTACACCTTC. It codes for CASSPNRVIYGYTF.

The rearrangement uses TRBV7-9 and TRBJ2-5; D ambiguous. V was cut by 5 bases and J by 2 bases, with 12 bases left in between. The CDR3 extends over 14 amino acids. Germline CDR1 SEHNR, CDR2 FQNEAQ (reference sequence). The CDR3 DNA sequence: TGTGCCAGCAGCCTCTCGGCAGCTCAAGAGACCCAGTACTTC. It codes for CASSLSAAQETQYF. Using reference TRBV7-9 and TRBJ2-5 for the parts outside the CDR3, the full variable domain is DTGVSQNPRHKITKRGQNVTFRCDPISEHNRLYWYRQTLGQGPEFLTYFQNEAQLEKSRLLSDRFSAERPKGSFSTLEIQRTEQGDSAMYLCASSLSAAQETQYFGPGTRLLVL.

This clonotype has a single count. The chain recombines TRBV14 with TRBJ2-2; a weak D match, TRBD2 (6 bases). The CDR3 contains 14 residues. Trimming shortened V by 3 bases and J by 6 bases, and 11 bases separated the two germline ends. Germline V gene data show CDR1 as SGHDN and CDR2 as FVKESK. This chain's CDR3 is CASSQVGGSGELFF. The CDR3 DNA reads as TGTGCCAGCAGCCAGGTCGGGGGATCCGGGGAGCTGTTTTTT.

In nucleotides, the CDR3 is TGCAGTGCGTCGCTAATAGCGGGGGCCTACAATGAGCAGTTCTTC. Translation: CSASLIAGAYNEQFF. The gene calls are TRBV20-1 and TRBJ2-1; 9 bases are shared with TRBD2. The germline V gene encodes CDR1 DFQATT and CDR2 SNEGSKA (reference sequence). The CDR3 is 15 residues long. V was clipped by 6 bases and J by 2 bases; unmatched bases: 8.

The J gene is TRBJ2-3, the V gene TRBV5-8; 9 nucleotides agree with TRBD1. The V segment lost 4 bases and the J segment 2 bases; nucleotides outside the gene matches: 11. The CDR3 contains 17 residues. In germline, CDR1 is SGHTS, CDR2 YDEGEE. The CDR3 reads CASSLGQGSLFTDTQYF. Written as DNA, the CDR3 is TGTGCCAGCAGCCTGGGACAGGGTTCCCTTTTCACAGATACGCAGTATTTT.

The chain carries TRBV5-1 and TRBJ2-3, with D maybe TRBD1 (5 bases). V lost 0 bases to trimming and J lost 0 bases, with 8 bases between them. In germline, CDR1 is SGHRS, CDR2 YFSETQ. The CDR3 is 15 residues long. This CDR3 reads CASSLEGQSTDTQYF. CDR3 coding DNA: TGCGCCAGCAGCTTGGAGGGGCAGAGCACAGATACGCAGTATTTT.

The chain has TRBV29-1 and TRBJ2-1; possible D gene TRBD1, 5 bases. The CDR3 is 13 amino acids. From germline, CDR1 is SQVTM and CDR2 ANQGSEA. V was clipped by 7 bases and J by 4 bases, with 14 bases between them. The CDR3 is CSDGFDSYNEQFF. DNA of the CDR3: TGCAGCGACGGATTCGACAGTTACAATGAGCAGTTCTTC.

CDR3 protein: CASSPAQGARSPLHF. DNA of the CDR3: TGTGCCAGCAGCCCTGCACAGGGGGCTAGGTCACCCCTCCACTTT. The chain couples TRBV3-1 to TRBJ1-6; 9 bases match TRBD1. Germline CDR1 is LGHDT and CDR2 is YNNKEL (reference sequence). This CDR3 is built from 15 residues. The V segment lost 4 bases and the J segment 10 bases; nucleotides outside the gene matches: 8.

The J gene is TRBJ1-2, the V gene TRBV27, with D unclear. Germline V gives CDR1 MNHEY, CDR2 SMNVEV (reference sequence). With 8 bases removed from V and 2 bases from J, the gap between germline ends came to 9 bases. The CDR3 is 12 residues long. The CDR3 bases are TGTGCCAGCTCAGCGGCAAACTATGGCTACACCTTC. It is translated as CASSAANYGYTF.

The rearrangement links TRBV29-1 to TRBJ2-2, with D tentatively TRBD2 (6 bases). CDR3 length equals 14 residues. Per germline, CDR1 SQVTM and CDR2 ANQGSEA. Trimming pared 4 bases from V and 1 base from J, leaving 10 bases between. CDR3 protein: CSVGAGKNTGELFF. In DNA form, the CDR3 reads TGCAGCGTTGGGGCGGGAAAGAACACCGGGGAGCTGTTTTTT.

This sequence joins TRBV29-1 and TRBJ2-5, with D possibly being TRBD1 (5 bases). The CDR3 extends over 14 amino acids. Germline loops: CDR1 SQVTM, CDR2 ANQGSEA. V lost 4 bases and J 3 bases, leaving 15 bases between the germline ends. Here the CDR3 DNA reads TGCAGCGTTGCCGGTTGGGGCAGGGAAGAGACCCAGTACTTC. Protein: CSVAGWGREETQYF.

The V gene is TRBV11-2, the J gene TRBJ2-1; 11 bases match TRBD2. Germline CDR1 and CDR2: SGHAT and FQNNGV. CDR3 length equals 14 residues. After removal of 5 bases from V and 6 bases from J, the junction contained 3 bases not matched to a gene. The CDR3 spells CASSLGTSGNEQFF. CDR3 coding DNA: TGTGCCAGCAGCCTCGGGACTAGCGGCAATGAGCAGTTCTTC.

This chain links TRBV20-1 with TRBJ2-7; 7 bases fit TRBD2. Germline CDR1 reads DFQATT; CDR2 reads SNEGSKA (reference sequence). The CDR3 has 15 residues. J gave up 0 bases and V 0 bases, and 5 bases lay outside the gene matches. CDR3 sequence: CSARDQRGGSYEQYV. Written as DNA, the CDR3 is TGCAGTGCTAGAGATCAGCGGGGTGGCTCCTACGAGCAGTACGTC.

The V and J genes are TRBV18 and TRBJ2-7; D is undetermined. Germline V CDR1 and CDR2: KGHSH, LQKENI. The CDR3 spans 12 residues. V was shortened by 3 bases and J by 2 bases, with 5 bases between the two germline ends. CDR3 nucleotide sequence: TGTGCCAGCTCACCCGGGCCCTACGAGCAGTACGTC. Protein: CASSPGPYEQYV.